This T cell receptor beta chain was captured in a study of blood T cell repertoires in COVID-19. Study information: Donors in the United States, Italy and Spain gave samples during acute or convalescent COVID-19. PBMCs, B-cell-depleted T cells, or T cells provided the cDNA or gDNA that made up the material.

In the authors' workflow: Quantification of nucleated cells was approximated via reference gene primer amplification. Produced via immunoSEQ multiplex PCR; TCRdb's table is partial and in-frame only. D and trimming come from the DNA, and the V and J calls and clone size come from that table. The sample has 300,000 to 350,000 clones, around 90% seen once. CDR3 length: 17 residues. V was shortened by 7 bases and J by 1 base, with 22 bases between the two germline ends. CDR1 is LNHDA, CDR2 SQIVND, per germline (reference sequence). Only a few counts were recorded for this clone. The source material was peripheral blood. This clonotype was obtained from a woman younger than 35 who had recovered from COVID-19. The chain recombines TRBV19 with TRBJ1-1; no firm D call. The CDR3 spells CASKLRRQSGTNTEAFF. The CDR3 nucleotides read TGTGCCAGTAAATTACGACGGCAGAGCGGTACGAACACTGAAGCTTTCTTT.